This TCR beta chain was sequenced for a study of blood T cell repertoires in COVID-19. About the research overall: PBMCs, B-cell-depleted T cells, or T cells were the source of the cDNA or gDNA that made up the material.

This CDR3 region has 12 residues. Trimming pared 4 bases from V and 7 bases from J, leaving 8 bases between. Germline assignment: CDR1 SEHNR and CDR2 FQNEAQ (reference sequence). Regarding this clone: Other DNA sequences in the same sample also yield this CDR3.

Some clones are missing from TCRdb's copy, which holds only in-frame ones; the method was immunoSEQ multiplex PCR. In the table there are approximately 100,000 clones, 86% of which are singletons. The chain uses TRBV7-9 and TRBJ2-1, with D maybe TRBD1 (5 bases). This clonotype originated in a man aged 50 to 60 with acute or convalescent COVID-19. Sequenced input: peripheral blood. CDR3 residues: CASSWSGNEQFF. CDR3 DNA sequence: TGTGCCAGCAGCTGGTCAGGGAATGAGCAGTTCTTC.